The rows below give T cell receptor beta chains drawn from one sample of a study of CD4 T cells in relation to SARS-CoV-2 and coronaviruses. Generated by immunoSEQ multiplex PCR, the TCRdb table keeps only in-frame clones and is missing some. This table holds some 29,000 clones, nearly 80% found once. No antigens are known for them. Material for sequencing was CD4+ T cells from PBMCs, cultured in vitro. The receptors were sampled from a human donor in good health. Each CDR3 is given with its conserved first and last residue. D genes are given only for firm matches. Some rows have no size entry. The others give once, few or many, or a class for an expanded clone.

cdr3_length	j_call	clone_size	d_call	v_call	cdr3_aa	cdr3_nt
14	TRBJ2-5	.	.	TRBV10-3	CAISDRSSEETQYF	TGTGCCATCAGTGATCGGTCTAGCGAAGAGACCCAGTACTTC
11	TRBJ2-1	.	.	TRBV20-1	CSALPVREQFF	TGCAGTGCTCTGCCGGTACGTGAGCAGTTCTTC
15	TRBJ2-3	.	.	TRBV5-1	CASSLEDPGTDTQYF	TGCGCCAGCAGCTTGGAGGACCCTGGCACAGATACGCAGTATTTT
16	TRBJ1-2	few	.	TRBV5-6	CASSLGGPGANYGYTF	TGTGCCAGCAGCTTGGGTGGGCCGGGGGCTAACTATGGCTACACCTTC
16	TRBJ2-3	.	.	TRBV7-9	CASSYVGGGGTDTQYF	TGTGCCAGCAGCTATGTGGGTGGCGGGGGCACAGATACGCAGTATTTT
18	TRBJ2-7	.	TRBD2	TRBV14	CASSQDQRLASQLNEQYF	TGTGCCAGCAGCCAAGATCAGCGACTAGCGTCGCAGTTGAACGAGCAGTACTTC
15	TRBJ1-1	.	TRBD1	TRBV2	CASSETRDRGAGAFF	TGTGCCAGCAGTGAAACCCGGGACAGGGGGGCCGGAGCTTTCTTT
16	TRBJ2-1	.	TRBD2	TRBV6-2/TRBV6-3	CASSYGPSGRGGEQFF	TGTGCCAGCAGTTACGGTCCTAGCGGGAGGGGAGGGGAGCAGTTCTTC
15	TRBJ2-3	.	TRBD2	TRBV2	CASSGLAGGFDTQYF	TGTGCCAGCAGCGGACTAGCGGGGGGCTTCGATACGCAGTATTTT
14	TRBJ1-1	.	.	TRBV19	CASSSDRENTEAFF	TGTGCCAGTAGTTCAGACAGAGAGAACACTGAAGCTTTCTTT
12	TRBJ1-2	once	.	TRBV29-1	CSVAAAKGGYTF	TGCAGCGTTGCGGCTGCTAAGGGTGGCTACACCTTC
16	TRBJ2-3	once	TRBD2	TRBV9	CASSLGTSGPTDTQYF	TGTGCCAGCAGCCTCGGGACTAGCGGTCCAACAGATACGCAGTATTTT
12	TRBJ2-3	.	.	TRBV5-1	CASSSPPNTQYF	TGCGCCAGCAGCTCGCCCCCGAATACGCAGTATTTT
14	TRBJ2-3	.	.	TRBV7-2	CASSLNRYTDTQYF	TGTGCCAGCAGCTTAAACCGATACACAGATACGCAGTATTTT
13	TRBJ2-5	.	.	TRBV11-2	CASSFYGRETQYF	TGTGCCAGCAGCTTCTACGGGCGAGAGACCCAGTACTTC
16	TRBJ2-3	.	TRBD2	TRBV5-5	CASSWRGGGPTDTQYF	TGTGCCAGCAGCTGGAGGGGCGGGGGGCCGACAGATACGCAGTATTTT
16	TRBJ1-3	.	.	TRBV4-3	CASSQDYGVAGNTIYF	TGCGCCAGCAGCCAAGATTATGGCGTTGCTGGAAACACCATATATTTT
14	TRBJ1-5	few	.	TRBV19	CASSTGQGNQPQHF	TGTGCCAGTAGTACGGGGCAGGGAAATCAGCCCCAGCATTTT
14	TRBJ1-3	.	.	TRBV7-2	CASSLIFAGNTIYF	TGTGCCAGCAGCTTAATCTTCGCTGGAAACACCATATATTTT
13	TRBJ1-2	.	.	TRBV19	CASRTPGGYGYTF	TGTGCCAGTAGGACTCCCGGAGGCTATGGCTACACCTTC
13	TRBJ2-1	.	.	TRBV7-3	CASSSGAYNEQFF	TGTGCCAGCAGCTCCGGGGCTTACAATGAGCAGTTCTTC
17	TRBJ2-2	.	.	TRBV10-3	CAIFIPFRGANTGELFF	TGTGCCATCTTTATCCCGTTTAGGGGCGCGAACACCGGGGAGCTGTTTTTT
17	TRBJ2-3	.	TRBD2	TRBV6-6	CASSLGLAGGFPDTQYF	TGTGCCAGCAGTCTTGGACTAGCGGGAGGATTTCCAGATACGCAGTATTTT
16	TRBJ2-5	.	TRBD1	TRBV5-1	CASSLEPTGGAETQYF	TGCGCCAGCAGCTTGGAACCGACAGGGGGCGCAGAGACCCAGTACTTC
15	TRBJ1-2	.	TRBD1	TRBV5-6	CASSGTGELNYGYTF	TGTGCCAGCAGCGGTACAGGGGAACTTAACTATGGCTACACCTTC
14	TRBJ1-4	.	TRBD1	TRBV19	CASRGGPTNEKLFF	TGTGCCAGCAGAGGGGGCCCAACTAATGAAAAACTGTTTTTT
14	TRBJ2-1	.	TRBD2	TRBV9	CASSVIAGGHEQFF	TGTGCCAGCAGCGTAATAGCGGGAGGGCATGAGCAGTTCTTC
13	TRBJ2-3	.	.	TRBV7-9	CASSSQPVASFYF	TGTGCCAGCAGCTCACAACCGGTGGCTTCCTTTTACTTT
15	TRBJ2-2	.	.	TRBV5-1	CASSLRAANTGELFF	TGCGCCAGCAGCTTACGGGCCGCGAACACCGGGGAGCTGTTTTTT
15	TRBJ1-2	few	TRBD1	TRBV7-9	CASSLADRGGYGYTF	TGTGCCAGCAGCTTAGCCGACAGGGGAGGGTATGGCTACACCTTC
13	TRBJ2-7	.	.	TRBV27	CASSLGRQSEQYF	TGTGCCAGCAGTTTAGGTCGACAATCCGAGCAGTACTTC
14	TRBJ2-5	.	.	TRBV6-2/TRBV6-3	CASSQGRLQETQYF	TGTGCCAGCAGCCAGGGACGCCTCCAAGAGACCCAGTACTTC
15	TRBJ2-7	.	TRBD1	TRBV4-3	CASSQESNRGYEQYF	TGCGCCAGCAGCCAAGAGTCGAACAGGGGCTACGAGCAGTACTTC
15	TRBJ2-5	.	.	TRBV7-9	CASSSPGLFQETQYF	TGTGCCAGCAGCTCTCCAGGACTGTTCCAAGAGACCCAGTACTTC
17	TRBJ2-3	.	TRBD2	TRBV7-6	CASSLYVTSGRADTQYF	TGTGCCAGCAGCTTATATGTAACTAGCGGGAGGGCAGATACGCAGTATTTT
14	TRBJ2-6	.	.	TRBV9	CASSENTGANVLTF	TGTGCCAGCAGCGAAAATACTGGGGCCAACGTCCTGACTTTC
16	TRBJ2-1	once	TRBD2	TRBV7-2	CASSQILAGGHNEQFF	TGTGCCAGCAGCCAAATCCTAGCGGGAGGTCACAATGAGCAGTTCTTC
16	TRBJ2-2	.	TRBD1	TRBV30	CARMRGGALNTGELFF	TGTGCCCGGATGAGAGGGGGCGCGCTAAACACCGGGGAGCTGTTTTTT
14	TRBJ1-4	.	TRBD1	TRBV18	CASSPGQSNEKLFF	TGTGCCAGCTCACCGGGACAGTCTAATGAAAAACTGTTTTTT
15	TRBJ2-3	.	.	TRBV9	CASQGGASSTDTQYF	TGTGCCAGCCAAGGGGGAGCCTCTAGCACAGATACGCAGTATTTT
12	TRBJ1-2	.	.	TRBV19	CASSLANYGYTF	TGTGCCAGTAGCTTAGCCAACTATGGCTACACCTTC
14	TRBJ1-2	.	.	TRBV4-1	CASSQEWASYGYTF	TGCGCCAGCAGCCAAGAATGGGCTTCTTATGGCTACACCTTC
15	TRBJ2-2	.	TRBD2	TRBV6-4	CASRDSGGRTGELFF	TGTGCCAGCAGAGATAGCGGGGGGAGGACCGGGGAGCTGTTTTTT
14	TRBJ1-2	few	.	TRBV9	CASSPSGGGHGYTF	TGTGCCAGCAGCCCCTCCGGGGGGGGGCATGGCTACACCTTC
13	TRBJ1-2	.	.	TRBV6-4	CATTMGPVYGYTF	TGTGCCACCACGATGGGACCGGTCTATGGCTACACCTTC
15	TRBJ2-5	.	.	TRBV11-1	CASSLAVTGSETQYF	TGTGCCAGCAGCTTAGCGGTGACAGGATCAGAGACCCAGTACTTC
13	TRBJ1-2	few	TRBD1	TRBV10-3	CANARDSNRGYTF	TGTGCCAACGCCCGGGACAGCAACCGTGGCTACACCTTC
15	TRBJ1-5	once	.	TRBV2	CASQDSPKGNQPQHF	TGTGCCAGCCAGGACTCTCCAAAGGGCAATCAGCCCCAGCATTTT
14	TRBJ1-2	.	TRBD1	TRBV6-2/TRBV6-3	CASSYRGQGYGYTF	TGTGCCAGCAGTTACAGGGGACAGGGCTATGGCTACACCTTC
12	TRBJ2-3	.	.	TRBV2	CASSEWADTQYF	TGTGCCAGCAGTGAATGGGCGGATACGCAGTATTTT